These 30 T cell receptor beta chains share one sample of origin, sequenced in a study of early T cells in non-severe SARS-CoV-2 infection. TCRdb re-derived calls from the 5' RACE reads in MiXCR, one entry per CDR3 protein. Altogether tens of thousands of distinct CDR3 sequences are present, over 5% being singletons, with the ten largest covering less than 9.5%. Sequenced sample: whole blood. The receptors were gathered from an adult who was a healthcare worker with PCR-confirmed SARS-CoV-2 infection or an uninfected control (not recorded which).

The chain combines TRBV5-1 with TRBJ2-7, with TRBD1 identical over 7 bases. The CDR3 covers 15 residues. Per germline, CDR1 SGHRS and CDR2 YFSETQ. V lost 4 bases to trimming and J lost 2 bases; unmatched junction nucleotides: 9. CDR3 sequence: CASSVGTARTYEQYF. The CDR3 DNA reads TGCGCCAGCAGCGTAGGGACAGCGCGGACCTACGAGCAGTACTTC.

This clonotype turned up a few times. The chain has TRBV5-1 and TRBJ2-3; maybe TRBD1 (5 bases). CDR3 length: 15 residues. Germline loops: CDR1 SGHRS, CDR2 YFSETQ. The V end lost 5 bases, the J end lost 4 bases, and 17 bases lay between the germline ends. As DNA, the CDR3 is TGCGCCAGCAGTATTTTTCAGGGCATCGCAGATACGCAGTATTTT. Translation gives CASSIFQGIADTQYF.

The J gene is TRBJ1-1, the V gene TRBV5-1; possible D gene TRBD1, 5 bases. CDR3 length: 14 amino acids. V was clipped by 0 bases and J by 1 base, with 7 bases between them. Germline-derived CDR1 and CDR2 are SGHRS and YFSETQ. The CDR3 is CASSLETGNTEAFF. CDR3 in DNA: TGCGCCAGCAGCTTGGAAACAGGGAACACTGAAGCTTTCTTT. Complete variable domain (other parts from reference TRBV5-1 and TRBJ1-1): KAGVTQTPRYLIKTRGQQVTLSCSPISGHRSVSWYQQTPGQGLQFLFEYFSETQRNKGNFPGRFSGRQFSNSRSEMNVSTLELGDSALYLCASSLETGNTEAFFGQGTRLTVV.

There are a few counts of this clonotype. This chain joins TRBV7-6 and TRBJ1-3, with D hard to call. V dropped 5 bases and J dropped 0 bases, with 14 bases sitting between them. The CDR3 length is 16 residues. Germline V gene data show CDR1 as SGHVS and CDR2 as FNYEAQ. CDR3 loop: CASSPRTASSGNTIYF. CDR3 sequence (DNA): TGTGCCAGCAGCCCAAGGACGGCAAGCTCTGGAAACACCATATATTTT.

The rearrangement joins TRBV20-1 to TRBJ2-1, with 8 bases aligning to TRBD2. There are 14 residues in the CDR3. The V gene end was trimmed by 7 bases and the J gene end by 4 bases; junction bases not matched to a gene: 9. Germline CDR1 reads DFQATT; CDR2 reads SNEGSKA (reference sequence). The CDR3 spells CSVARGADYNEQFF. The DNA for the CDR3 is TGCAGTGTTGCGCGGGGGGCTGATTACAATGAGCAGTTCTTC.

This chain connects TRBV6-6 to TRBJ2-3; 8 bases fit TRBD2. Trimming removed 11 bases from V and 0 bases from J; junction bases left unmatched: 7. CDR3 length equals 14 residues. CDR1 is MNHNY, CDR2 SVGAGI, per germline (reference sequence). For the CDR3, the DNA is TGTGCCGTGAATCGGGGGGGAAGCACAGATACGCAGTATTTT. As protein: CAVNRGGSTDTQYF.

This clonotype was counted between two and nine times. The chain couples TRBV20-1 to TRBJ2-7; 8 bases are shared with TRBD1. CDR1 is DFQATT and CDR2 is SNEGSKA in the germline V gene (reference sequence). The J segment lost 3 bases and the V segment lost 3 bases, leaving 7 bases of the junction unmatched. CDR3 length: 14 residues. CDR3 sequence (DNA): TGCAGTGCTAGCACGGCAGGGGGCAACTACGAGCAGTACTTC. It translates to CSASTAGGNYEQYF.

The J gene is TRBJ2-2, the V gene TRBV24-1, with D possibly called TRBD1 or TRBD2 (5 bases each). The CDR3 has 12 residues. V lost 8 bases, J lost 4 bases, and 7 bases lay in between. Germline assignment: CDR1 KGHDR and CDR2 SFDVKD. Written as DNA, the CDR3 is TGTGCCACCAACGGGGCCACCGGGGAGCTGTTTTTT. It codes for CATNGATGELFF.

Ten or more counts support this clonotype. The V and J genes are TRBV20-1 and TRBJ2-4, with D uncertain. V was trimmed by 7 bases and J by 0 bases, leaving 10 bases between them. Germline lookup yields CDR1 DFQATT and CDR2 SNEGSKA (reference sequence). The CDR3 loop spans 13 amino acids. Here the CDR3 reads CSVNRPAKNIQYF. DNA for the CDR3: TGCAGTGTAAATAGACCAGCCAAAAACATTCAGTACTTC.

V usage is TRBV5-1 and J usage is TRBJ1-1; D is ambiguous. Trimming stripped 3 bases from V and 0 bases from J, with 15 bases between. The V gene's germline CDR1 is SGHRS and CDR2 YFSETQ. The CDR3 totals 16 residues. In DNA form, the CDR3 reads TGCGCCAGCAGCTCCAGCCCGGGTGGAATGAACACTGAAGCTTTCTTT. This encodes CASSSSPGGMNTEAFF.

The sample holds a few counts of this clonotype. The genes are TRBV5-6 and TRBJ2-7; TRBD1 matches at 10 bases. The CDR3 runs 15 residues. Germline V gene sequence: CDR1 SGHDT, CDR2 YYEEEE. V lost 4 bases, J lost 6 bases, and 10 bases stayed unmatched. CDR3 bases: TGTGCCAGCAGCCCGGGACAGGGGCGGGCGGGCGAGCAGTACTTC. Its translation: CASSPGQGRAGEQYF.

This clonotype has a count of ten or more. The V and J genes are TRBV7-9 and TRBJ1-2; 7 bases match TRBD1. The CDR3 is 12 amino acids. Germline CDR1 and CDR2: SEHNR and FQNEAQ (reference sequence). The V and J ends lost 6 bases and 6 bases, in that order; junction bases with no gene match: 4. The CDR3 sequence is CASSPTGDGYTF. The CDR3 region has the DNA TGTGCCAGCAGTCCCACAGGGGATGGCTACACCTTC.

The genes are TRBV9 and TRBJ2-7; 10 positions match TRBD1. This CDR3 spans 14 amino acids. The junction had 2 bases not matched to a gene; V was cut back by 3 bases and J by 2 bases. The V gene's germline CDR1 is SGDLS and CDR2 YYNGEE. The CDR3 spells CASSDGTGAYEQYF. The DNA for the CDR3 is TGTGCCAGCAGCGATGGGACAGGGGCCTACGAGCAGTACTTC.

The V gene is TRBV6-6, the J gene TRBJ1-6, with D uncertain. The length of the CDR3 is 15 residues. V lost 6 bases and J 7 bases, leaving 16 bases between the germline ends. CDR1 and CDR2 (germline): MNHNY, SVGAGI (reference sequence). Here the CDR3 reads CASSYDTLGNSPLHF. For the CDR3, the DNA is TGTGCCAGCAGCTATGACACCCTAGGAAATTCACCCCTCCACTTT.

This clonotype has a handful of counts. The chain links TRBV29-1 to TRBJ2-7; 13 nucleotides match TRBD2. CDR3 length equals 13 residues. Germline V gives CDR1 SQVTM, CDR2 ANQGSEA. J lost 3 bases, V lost 4 bases, and 0 bases had no gene match. CDR3 coding DNA: TGCAGCGTTGGGACTAGCGGGAGCTACGAGCAGTACTTC. This gives the protein CSVGTSGSYEQYF.

This clonotype was counted between two and nine times. The rearrangement uses TRBV5-4 and TRBJ2-5, with TRBD2 matching over 14 bases. The V gene's germline CDR1 is SGHNT and CDR2 YYREEE (reference sequence). The CDR3 is made up of 18 amino acids. Trimming took 4 bases from V and 1 from J; bases not matched to a gene: 9. The CDR3 loop is CASSVGLAGGSFQETQYF. As DNA, the CDR3 is TGTGCCAGCAGCGTCGGACTAGCGGGGGGTTCCTTCCAAGAGACCCAGTACTTC. Using reference TRBV5-4 and TRBJ2-5 for the parts outside the CDR3, the full variable domain is ETGVTQSPTHLIKTRGQQVTLRCSSQSGHNTVSWYQQALGQGPQFIFQYYREEENGRGNFPPRFSGLQFPNYSSELNVNALELDDSALYLCASSVGLAGGSFQETQYFGPGTRLLVL.

This clonotype appeared once. The chain combines TRBV11-2 with TRBJ2-5; tentatively, D is TRBD1 (6 bases). The germline V and J ends were trimmed by 5 bases and 3 bases, with 19 bases remaining between them. Germline CDR1 reads SGHAT; CDR2 reads FQNNGV. The CDR3 runs 16 residues. Written as DNA, the CDR3 is TGTGCCAGCAGCCCTTCAGTGCGTACAGGGAAAGAGACCCAGTACTTC. Translation gives CASSPSVRTGKETQYF.

Only a few counts were recorded for this clonotype. V usage is TRBV6-6 and J usage is TRBJ2-2, with D possibly matching TRBD2 (6 bases). Between the trimmed V and J ends, which lost 6 bases and 3 bases, there was a span of 20 bases. CDR1 MNHNY and CDR2 SVGAGI come from the germline V gene (reference sequence). The CDR3 spans 17 residues. The CDR3 loop is CASRTRIGTLDTGELFF. The DNA for the CDR3 is TGTGCCAGCAGAACACGAATCGGGACTCTTGACACCGGGGAGCTGTTTTTT.

V is TRBV18 and J is TRBJ2-3; tentatively, D is TRBD1 (5 bases). Between the trimmed V and J ends, which lost 3 bases and 2 bases, there was a span of 9 bases. CDR1 and CDR2 (germline): KGHSH, LQKENI. This CDR3 is 14 amino acids long. Written as DNA, the CDR3 is TGTGCCAGCTCACCGCGACAGATCACAGATACGCAGTATTTT. Translating it yields CASSPRQITDTQYF.

This clonotype was detected only a few times. V usage is TRBV5-4 and J usage is TRBJ2-2, with D perhaps TRBD1 (5 bases). V was shortened by 6 bases and J by 1 base, with 13 bases between the two germline ends. CDR3 length: 15 residues. Per germline, CDR1 SGHNT and CDR2 YYREEE (reference sequence). Written as DNA, the CDR3 is TGTGCCAGCATGAATGGGCAGGGGAACACCGGGGAGCTGTTTTTT. Translation gives CASMNGQGNTGELFF.

V and J are TRBV6-5 and TRBJ2-7; D remains unclear. Germline V gene sequence: CDR1 MNHEY, CDR2 SVGAGI. The CDR3 length is 9 residues. The ends were cut back, 8 bases at V and 7 bases at J, with 6 bases in the middle. Here the CDR3 reads CASVWEQYF. CDR3 nucleotides: TGTGCCAGCGTTTGGGAGCAGTACTTC.

This clonotype was observed at least ten times. The genes are TRBV29-1 and TRBJ2-1, with 8 bases that match TRBD2. CDR3 length: 16 residues. J lost 3 bases, V lost 0 bases, and 7 bases had no gene match. Germline lookup yields CDR1 SQVTM and CDR2 ANQGSEA. The CDR3 region has the DNA TGCAGCGTTGAAGATTGGGCGGGAGGCTTCTACAATGAGCAGTTCTTC. This encodes CSVEDWAGGFYNEQFF.

The chain links TRBV7-9 to TRBJ2-2, with D tentatively TRBD1 (6 bases). Germline V gene data show CDR1 as SEHNR and CDR2 as FQNEAQ (reference sequence). The CDR3 runs 16 residues. V was shortened by 1 base and J by 3 bases, with 12 bases between the two germline ends. CDR3 sequence reads: CASSLGHREDTGELFF. As DNA, the CDR3 is TGTGCCAGCAGCTTAGGTCACAGGGAAGACACCGGGGAGCTGTTTTTT.

In this sample, this clonotype turned up many times. The chain couples TRBV12-3 or TRBV12-4 to TRBJ1-2; 8 bases line up with TRBD1. This CDR3 spans 14 amino acids. V gave up 1 base and J gave up 4 bases; unmatched junction bases: 2. The CDR3 spells CASSLGRGLYGYTF. DNA of the CDR3: TGTGCCAGCAGTTTAGGCAGGGGGCTCTATGGCTACACCTTC.

V usage is TRBV7-2 and J usage is TRBJ2-7; D uncertain. This CDR3 is built from 14 residues. Per germline, CDR1 SGHTA and CDR2 FQGNSA. V was trimmed by 2 bases and J by 6 bases, leaving 14 bases between them. As DNA, the CDR3 is TGTGCCAGCAGCTTAAACGCAGCCTACGGCGAGCAGTACTTC. Amino acid sequence: CASSLNAAYGEQYF.

The chain combines TRBV4-2 with TRBJ2-2, with TRBD2 matching over 11 bases. Trimming cost V 4 bases and J 2 bases; bases outside gene matches: 9. From germline, CDR1 is LGHNA and CDR2 YNFKEQ. This CDR3 contains 18 residues. The CDR3: CASSPSPLAGGNTGELFF. The DNA of the CDR3 is TGTGCCAGCAGCCCAAGTCCCCTAGCGGGGGGAAACACCGGGGAGCTGTTTTTT.

This clonotype has only a few counts. This chain links TRBV11-2 with TRBJ2-4; tentative D call: TRBD2 (6 bases). Trimming stripped 2 bases from V and 15 bases from J, with 20 bases between. From germline, CDR1 is SGHAT and CDR2 FQNNGV. This CDR3 is built from 14 residues. The CDR3 spells CASSLLGGDTVRYF. The DNA for the CDR3 is TGTGCCAGCAGCTTACTGGGGGGTGATACAGTTCGGTACTTC.

Many counts were recorded for this clonotype. The CDR3 is CASSSLGQGSKGSPLHF. In DNA, the CDR3 is TGCGCCAGCAGCTCCCTGGGACAGGGCTCTAAAGGATCACCCCTCCACTTT. The chain combines TRBV5-1 with TRBJ1-6; TRBD1 agrees at 9 bases. Looked up from germline, CDR1 is SGHRS and CDR2 is YFSETQ. Trimming removed 3 bases from V and 10 bases from J; junction bases left unmatched: 14. This CDR3 has 17 amino acids.

The CDR3 region is CASSFRQGNTEAFF. CDR3 nucleotide sequence: TGTGCCAGCAGTTTCCGACAGGGGAACACTGAAGCTTTCTTT. The chain carries TRBV27 and TRBJ1-1, with 7 positions matching TRBD1. The V segment lost 3 bases and the J segment 1 base; nucleotides outside the gene matches: 2. The CDR3 totals 14 residues. Germline V gives CDR1 MNHEY, CDR2 SMNVEV (reference sequence).

This clonotype has more than one count but fewer than ten. The V call is TRBV30, the J call TRBJ2-3; D may be TRBD1 (6 bases). Germline V CDR1 and CDR2: GTSNPN, SVGIG (reference sequence). The V and J ends lost 4 bases and 6 bases respectively, with 17 bases between them. The CDR3 contains 14 residues. The CDR3 protein is CAWMLGQMGDTQYF. The DNA of the CDR3 is TGTGCCTGGATGCTTGGACAGATGGGGGATACGCAGTATTTT. The full variable domain, with the rest looked up from reference TRBV30 and TRBJ2-3, is SQTIHQWPATLVQPVGSPLSLECTVEGTSNPNLYWYRQAAGRGLQLLFYSVGIGQISSEVPQNLSASRPQDRQFILSSKKLLLSDSGFYLCAWMLGQMGDTQYFGPGTRLTVL.